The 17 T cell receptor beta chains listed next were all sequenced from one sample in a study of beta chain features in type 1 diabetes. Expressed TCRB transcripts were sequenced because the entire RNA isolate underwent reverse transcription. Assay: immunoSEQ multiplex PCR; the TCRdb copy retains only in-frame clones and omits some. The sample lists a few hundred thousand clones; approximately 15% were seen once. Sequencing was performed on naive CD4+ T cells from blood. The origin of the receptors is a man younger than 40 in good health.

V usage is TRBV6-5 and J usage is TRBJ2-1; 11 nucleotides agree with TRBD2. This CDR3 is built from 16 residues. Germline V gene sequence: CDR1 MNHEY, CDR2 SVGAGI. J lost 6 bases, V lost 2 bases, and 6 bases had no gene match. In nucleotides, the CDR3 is TGTGCCAGCAGTTACGCAGGACTAGCGGGCCTCAATGAGCAGTTCTTC. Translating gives CASSYAGLAGLNEQFF.

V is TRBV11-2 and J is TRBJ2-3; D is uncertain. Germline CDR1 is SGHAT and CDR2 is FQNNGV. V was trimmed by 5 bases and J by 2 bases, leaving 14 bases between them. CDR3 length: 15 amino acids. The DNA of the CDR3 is TGTGCCAGCAGCCGGGTGCAGGTTTCCACAGATACGCAGTATTTT. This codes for CASSRVQVSTDTQYF.

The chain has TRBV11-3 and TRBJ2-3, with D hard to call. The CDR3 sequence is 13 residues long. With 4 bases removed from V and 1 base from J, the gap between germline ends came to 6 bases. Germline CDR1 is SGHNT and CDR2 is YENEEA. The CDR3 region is CASSSVGTDTQYF. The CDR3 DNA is TGTGCCAGCAGCTCGGTCGGCACAGATACGCAGTATTTT.

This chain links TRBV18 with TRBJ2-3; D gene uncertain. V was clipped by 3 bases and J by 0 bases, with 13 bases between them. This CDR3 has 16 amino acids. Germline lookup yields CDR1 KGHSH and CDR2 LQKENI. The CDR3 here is CASSPLRGASTDTQYF. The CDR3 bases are TGTGCCAGCTCACCCCTGCGCGGAGCTAGCACAGATACGCAGTATTTT.

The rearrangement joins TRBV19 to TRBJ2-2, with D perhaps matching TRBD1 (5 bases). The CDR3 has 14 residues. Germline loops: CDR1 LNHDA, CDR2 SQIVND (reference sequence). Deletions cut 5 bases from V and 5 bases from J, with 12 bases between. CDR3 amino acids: CASSSAGFTGELFF. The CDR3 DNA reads TGTGCCAGTAGTTCGGCAGGGTTTACCGGGGAGCTGTTTTTT.

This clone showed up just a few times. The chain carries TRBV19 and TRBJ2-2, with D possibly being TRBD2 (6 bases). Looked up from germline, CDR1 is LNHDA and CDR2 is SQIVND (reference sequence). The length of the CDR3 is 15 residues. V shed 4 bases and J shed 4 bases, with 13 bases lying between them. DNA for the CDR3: TGTGCCAGTAGTAAGGAGGGCAGCCTCACCGGGGAGCTGTTTTTT. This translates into CASSKEGSLTGELFF.

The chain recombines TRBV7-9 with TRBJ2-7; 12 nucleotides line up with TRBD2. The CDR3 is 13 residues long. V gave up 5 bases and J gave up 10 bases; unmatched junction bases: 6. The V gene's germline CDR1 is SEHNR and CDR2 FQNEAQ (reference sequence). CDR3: CASSPGLAGPQYV. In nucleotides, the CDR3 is TGTGCCAGCAGCCCCGGACTAGCGGGGCCCCAGTACGTC.

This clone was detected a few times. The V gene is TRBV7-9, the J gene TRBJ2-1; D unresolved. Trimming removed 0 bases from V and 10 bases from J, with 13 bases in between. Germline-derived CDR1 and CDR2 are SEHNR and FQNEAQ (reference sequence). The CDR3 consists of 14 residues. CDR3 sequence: CASSLAGTNGEQFF. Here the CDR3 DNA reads TGTGCCAGCAGCTTAGCGGGAACCAACGGGGAGCAGTTCTTC.

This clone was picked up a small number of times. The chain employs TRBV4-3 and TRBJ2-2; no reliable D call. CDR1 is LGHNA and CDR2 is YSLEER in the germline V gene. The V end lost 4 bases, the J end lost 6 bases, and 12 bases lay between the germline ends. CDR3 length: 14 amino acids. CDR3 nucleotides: TGCGCCAGCAGCCCCCTCGTGGCGTCCGGGGAGCTGTTTTTT. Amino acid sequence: CASSPLVASGELFF.

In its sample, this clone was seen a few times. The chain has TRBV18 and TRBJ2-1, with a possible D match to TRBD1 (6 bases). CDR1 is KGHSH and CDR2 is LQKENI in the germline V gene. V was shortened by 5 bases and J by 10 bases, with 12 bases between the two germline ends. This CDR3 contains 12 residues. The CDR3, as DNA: TGTGCCAGCTCAGGTACAGGGTTCGAGCAGTTCTTC. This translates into CASSGTGFEQFF.

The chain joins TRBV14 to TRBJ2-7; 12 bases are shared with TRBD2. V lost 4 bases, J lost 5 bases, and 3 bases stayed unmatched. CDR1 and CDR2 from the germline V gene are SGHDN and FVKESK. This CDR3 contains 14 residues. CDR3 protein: CASSPSGRGDEQYV. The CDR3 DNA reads TGTGCCAGCAGCCCTAGCGGGAGGGGTGACGAGCAGTACGTC.

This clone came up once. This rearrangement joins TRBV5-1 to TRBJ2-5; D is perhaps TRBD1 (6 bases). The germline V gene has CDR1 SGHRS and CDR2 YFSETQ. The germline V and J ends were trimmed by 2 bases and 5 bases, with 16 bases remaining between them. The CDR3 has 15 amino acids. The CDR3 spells CASSLTGLWGETQYF. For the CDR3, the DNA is TGCGCCAGCAGCTTAACAGGGTTGTGGGGCGAGACCCAGTACTTC.

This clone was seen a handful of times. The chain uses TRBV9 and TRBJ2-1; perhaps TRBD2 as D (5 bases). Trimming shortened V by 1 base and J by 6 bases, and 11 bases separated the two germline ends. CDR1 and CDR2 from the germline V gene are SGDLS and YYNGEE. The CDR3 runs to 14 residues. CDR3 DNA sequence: TGTGCCAGCAGCGTATACCCTACTAGCAATGAGCAGTTCTTC. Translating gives CASSVYPTSNEQFF.

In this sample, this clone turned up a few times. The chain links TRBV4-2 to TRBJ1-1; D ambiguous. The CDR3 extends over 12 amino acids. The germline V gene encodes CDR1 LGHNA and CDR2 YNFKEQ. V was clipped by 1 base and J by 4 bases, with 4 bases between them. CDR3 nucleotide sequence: TGTGCCAGCAGCCAAGTGAGCACTGAAGCTTTCTTT. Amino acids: CASSQVSTEAFF.

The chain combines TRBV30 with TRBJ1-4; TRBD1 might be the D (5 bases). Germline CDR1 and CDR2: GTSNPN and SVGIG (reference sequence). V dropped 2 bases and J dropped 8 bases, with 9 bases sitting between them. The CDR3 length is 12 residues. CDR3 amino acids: CAWSSRTEKLFF. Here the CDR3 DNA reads TGTGCCTGGAGTTCACGGACAGAAAAACTGTTTTTT.

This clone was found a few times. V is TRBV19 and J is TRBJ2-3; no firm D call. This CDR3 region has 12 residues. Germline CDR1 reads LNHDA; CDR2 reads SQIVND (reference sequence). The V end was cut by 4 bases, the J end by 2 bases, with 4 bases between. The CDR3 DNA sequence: TGTGCCAGTAGTACGGCCACAGATACGCAGTATTTT. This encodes CASSTATDTQYF.

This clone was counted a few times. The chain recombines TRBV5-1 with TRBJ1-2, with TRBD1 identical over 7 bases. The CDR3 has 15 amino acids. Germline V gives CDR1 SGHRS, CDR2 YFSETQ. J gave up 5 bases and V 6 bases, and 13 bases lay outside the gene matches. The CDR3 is CASNNDGTAMYGYTF. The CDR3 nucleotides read TGCGCCAGCAACAACGATGGGACAGCCATGTATGGCTACACCTTC. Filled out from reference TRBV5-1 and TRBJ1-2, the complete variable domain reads KAGVTQTPRYLIKTRGQQVTLSCSPISGHRSVSWYQQTPGQGLQFLFEYFSETQRNKGNFPGRFSGRQFSNSRSEMNVSTLELGDSALYLCASNNDGTAMYGYTFGSGTRLTVV.